This T cell receptor beta chain derives from a study of chemoradiotherapy in HPV16-positive cancers. Study in general: Candidate HPV-specific T-cell clones and common TCR motifs came from functional assays in two HPV16-positive patients. Study results and caveats: Candidate HPV-specific clones and E7-related TCR motifs grew in tumor during treatment.

Assay used: immunoSEQ multiplex PCR; TCRdb lists only in-frame clones, some missing. The table records over 15,000 clones, roughly 86% of them present only once. Notes on this clone: The antigen is unknown.

The V and J ends lost 0 bases and 4 bases, in that order; junction bases with no gene match: 4. The CDR3 runs 16 residues. Germline-derived CDR1 and CDR2 are SGHDT and YYEEEE. Repertoires were sampled repeatedly during chemoradiotherapy. This chain connects TRBV5-6 to TRBJ2-1; 10 bases are a match to TRBD2. This clonotype originated in a human donor with HPV-associated anogenital cancer. Sample: blood, taken from a patient who underwent chemoradiotherapy. CDR3 sequence: CASSLVLAGKYNEQFF. DNA of the CDR3: TGTGCCAGCAGCTTGGTACTAGCGGGGAAATACAATGAGCAGTTCTTC.